Here is one TCR beta chain with its context. Germline V gene lookup returns CDR1 LNHDA and CDR2 SQIVND (reference sequence). V lost 5 bases, J lost 0 bases, and 14 bases lay in between. The CDR3 covers 15 residues. Sequencing was performed with immunoSEQ multiplex PCR; in TCRdb, only in-frame clones are kept and a portion is missing. This table has more than 110,000 clones, about 80% appearing once. This specimen comes from a study of blood T cell repertoires in COVID-19. Input material: peripheral blood. The TCR was taken from a woman in her fifties or sixties with acute or convalescent COVID-19. V is TRBV19 and J is TRBJ2-7; D remains unclear. CDR3 in DNA: TGTGCCAGTAGTCCCCCCGGTCGGTACTCCTACGAGCAGTACTTC. Protein: CASSPPGRYSYEQYF. Variable domain in full (rest from reference TRBV19 and TRBJ2-7): DGGITQSPKYLFRKEGQNVTLSCEQNLNHDAMYWYRQDPGQGLRLIYYSQIVNDFQKGDIAEGYSVSREKKESFPLTVTSAQKNPTAFYLCASSPPGRYSYEQYFGPGTRLTVT.